The clone carrying this TCR beta chain was observed a few times. What it recognizes is unknown. This sample is part of a study of vaccination and CD4 T cells after COVID-19. Study at large: SARS-CoV-2, HCoV-NL63, HCoV-OC43 and HCoV-229E supplied the overlapping spike peptides used to stimulate cells.

V lost 2 bases and J lost 4, with 20 bases in between. This CDR3 is built from 17 residues. Germline loops: CDR1 SEHNR, CDR2 FQNEAQ (reference sequence). Stated treatment: roughly 11-day PBMC culture with coronavirus spike peptide pools or control peptides (ViraFEST assay). Prior to the COVID-19 pandemic (2011-2018), the unexposed donor's CD4+ T cells were collected. If enough cells were available, CD4+ T cells from unexposed donors were probed with SARS-CoV-2 S/N and four cold-coronavirus spikes. An Oncomine TCR Beta short-read assay was used to sequence the DNA from cultured CD4+ T cells. TCRdb ran MiXCR on the PCR reads and lists one entry per CDR3 protein. The data contain more than 6,000 distinct CDR3 sequences, under 60% of them singletons.

The TCR was taken from a human donor in good health. The chain couples TRBV7-9 to TRBJ1-1, with D tentatively TRBD1 (5 bases). Input material: CD4+ T cells from blood, cultured in vitro. CDR3 region: CASSLRRDDVRFTEAFF. In nucleotides, the CDR3 is TGTGCCAGCAGCTTACGCCGGGACGATGTAAGGTTCACTGAAGCTTTCTTT.